These 15 T cell receptor beta chains were sequenced from one sample in a study of neurological immune-mediated disorders. One entry per CDR3 protein results from TCRdb running MiXCR on the 5' RACE reads. The data contain 55,000 to 65,000 distinct CDR3 sequences, around 9.7% of them singletons. Time point defined: longitudinal time-point 2. The sequencing sample was made of PBMCs. Receptor source: a young man in good health.

At least ten counts were recorded for this clonotype. The chain has TRBV5-1 and TRBJ2-3, with D possibly matching TRBD1 (6 bases). CDR1 is SGHRS, CDR2 YFSETQ, per germline. There are 15 residues in the CDR3. Between the trimmed V and J ends, which lost 2 bases and 2 bases, there was a span of 12 bases. CDR3 region: CASSFRPGATDTQYF. For the CDR3, the DNA is TGCGCCAGCAGCTTCCGACCAGGGGCCACAGATACGCAGTATTTT. The variable domain in full, completed from reference TRBV5-1 and TRBJ2-3, reads KAGVTQTPRYLIKTRGQQVTLSCSPISGHRSVSWYQQTPGQGLQFLFEYFSETQRNKGNFPGRFSGRQFSNSRSEMNVSTLELGDSALYLCASSFRPGATDTQYFGPGTRLTVL.

This clonotype has ten or more counts. This chain connects TRBV5-1 to TRBJ2-1, with D hard to call. Trimming cost V 4 bases and J 12 bases, with 14 bases left between them. The CDR3 loop spans 12 amino acids. Germline loops: CDR1 SGHRS, CDR2 YFSETQ. CDR3 region: CASSQESYMQFF. DNA for the CDR3: TGCGCCAGCAGCCAAGAATCATATATGCAGTTCTTC.

This clonotype was counted at least ten times. The gene calls are TRBV28 and TRBJ2-7; 8 nucleotides line up with TRBD1. With V trimmed by 4 bases and J by 6 bases, 5 bases remained unmatched. There are 13 residues in the CDR3. CDR1 and CDR2 from the germline V gene are MDHEN and SYDVKM. CDR3 in DNA: TGTGCCAGCAGTTCGACAGGGGTGGGCGAGCAGTACTTC. It is translated as CASSSTGVGEQYF. Full variable domain (rest looked up from reference TRBV28 and TRBJ2-7): DVKVTQSSRYLVKRTGEKVFLECVQDMDHENMFWYRQDPGLGLRLIYFSYDVKMKEKGDIPEGYSVSREKKERFSLILESASTNQTSMYLCASSSTGVGEQYFGPGTRLTVT.

Many counts were recorded for this clonotype. V is TRBV20-1 and J is TRBJ2-1, with unresolved D. Germline V lookup: CDR1 DFQATT, CDR2 SNEGSKA (reference sequence). The CDR3 length is 10 residues. The CDR3 protein is CSGLENEQFF. The CDR3 nucleotides are TGCAGCGGATTAGAAAATGAGCAGTTCTTC.

This clonotype was counted at least ten times. The CDR3: CASRAGINRDNEQFF. The DNA for the CDR3 is TGTGCCAGCAGAGCGGGGATTAACAGGGACAATGAGCAGTTCTTC. V gene TRBV6-1 combines with J gene TRBJ2-1; possibly TRBD2 for D (7 bases). The V and J ends lost 6 bases and 5 bases respectively, with 17 bases between them. The CDR3 covers 15 residues. Per the germline V gene, CDR1 is MNHNS and CDR2 is SASEGT.

This clonotype has at least ten counts. The chain is built from TRBV27 and TRBJ2-7; no firm D call. V was shortened by 8 bases and J by 1 base, with 12 bases between the two germline ends. CDR1 is MNHEY and CDR2 is SMNVEV in the germline V gene (reference sequence). CDR3 length: 13 residues. CDR3 nucleotide sequence: TGTGCCAGCGCTTGGATGGAGTCCTACGAGCAGTACTTC. It encodes CASAWMESYEQYF.

This clonotype was recorded at least ten times. The chain uses TRBV12-3 or TRBV12-4 and TRBJ2-7; 10 bases fit TRBD2. J gave up 3 bases and V 2 bases, and 1 base lay outside the gene matches. CDR3 length equals 14 residues. The CDR3 coding sequence is TGTGCCAGCAGTTTAAGCGGGGGGGACTACGAGCAGTACTTC. Protein product: CASSLSGGDYEQYF.

This clonotype was recorded at least ten times. The chain is built from TRBV12-3 or TRBV12-4 and TRBJ2-1, with TRBD2 as a possible D gene (5 bases). The ends were cut back, 8 bases at V and 4 bases at J, with 6 bases in the middle. The length of the CDR3 is 11 residues. The CDR3 spells CASERYNEQFF. In DNA, the CDR3 is TGTGCCAGCGAGCGGTACAATGAGCAGTTCTTC.

This clonotype was seen repeatedly, ten times or more. The chain combines TRBV5-5 with TRBJ2-7, with a possible D match to TRBD1 (6 bases). Trimming took off 0 bases at V and 3 bases at J, with 10 bases between the two ends. The germline CDR1 and CDR2 sequences are SGHKS and YYEKEE (reference sequence). The CDR3 consists of 14 residues. The DNA for the CDR3 is TGTGCCAGCAGCTTGGCGGGACACAGCTACGAGCAGTACTTC. It is translated as CASSLAGHSYEQYF. The variable domain in full, with the rest retrieved from reference TRBV5-5 and TRBJ2-7, is DAGVTQSPTHLIKTRGQQVTLRCSPISGHKSVSWYQQVLGQGPQFIFQYYEKEERGRGNFPDRFSARQFPNYSSELNVNALLLGDSALYLCASSLAGHSYEQYFGPGTRLTVT.

This clonotype was recorded at least ten times. This rearrangement joins TRBV29-1 to TRBJ1-1; D not certain. The CDR3 sequence is 15 residues long. The germline V gene encodes CDR1 SQVTM and CDR2 ANQGSEA. V was shortened by 5 bases and J by 0 bases, with 16 bases between the two germline ends. DNA for the CDR3: TGCAGCGTTAACCTTTGGAGTCAAATGAACACTGAAGCTTTCTTT. This encodes CSVNLWSQMNTEAFF.

The sample holds many counts of this clonotype. This chain connects TRBV21-1 to TRBJ2-3; TRBD1 was called by the table and not checked on the DNA. TRBV21-1 counts as a pseudogene. This CDR3 region has 15 residues. CDR3 coding DNA: TGTGCCAGCAGCAAACCAGGGGGAAGTGCAGATACGCAGTATTTT. Translation gives CASSKPGGSADTQYF.

This clonotype was counted ten times or more. V gene TRBV5-6 combines with J gene TRBJ2-2; possible D gene TRBD1, 5 bases. Germline values: CDR1 SGHDT, CDR2 YYEEEE. V was trimmed by 4 bases and J by 4 bases, leaving 17 bases between them. This CDR3 is 16 amino acids long. CDR3 in amino acids: CASSLDRQFLTGELFF. CDR3 nucleotide sequence: TGTGCCAGCAGCCTGGACCGACAGTTCCTCACCGGGGAGCTGTTTTTT.

This clonotype was observed at least ten times. This chain connects TRBV20-1 to TRBJ1-1; D not resolved. Deletions cut 0 bases from V and 7 bases from J, with 9 bases between. Germline values: CDR1 DFQATT, CDR2 SNEGSKA (reference sequence). This CDR3 region has 12 residues. The CDR3 nucleotides read TGCAGTGCTAGAGATCGAGGCAGTGAAGCTTTCTTT. Encoded protein: CSARDRGSEAFF.

The gene calls are TRBV20-1 and TRBJ2-3, with D uncertain. CDR1 DFQATT and CDR2 SNEGSKA come from the germline V gene (reference sequence). The CDR3 is 14 residues long. The V end was cut by 2 bases, the J end by 1 base, with 10 bases between. The CDR3 nucleotides read TGCAGTGCTAGAATCGCTTCCGGCACAGATACGCAGTATTTT. Translated, it gives CSARIASGTDTQYF.

This clonotype occurred many times. The CDR3 is CAISSGLASYEQYF. The CDR3 region has the DNA TGTGCCATCAGCTCGGGACTAGCGAGCTACGAGCAGTACTTC. This chain uses TRBV10-3 with TRBJ2-7, with 10 positions matching TRBD2. The CDR3 runs 14 residues. Germline CDR1 is ENHRY and CDR2 is SYGVKD. The trim removed 6 bases at V and 3 bases at J, leaving 5 bases unmatched.